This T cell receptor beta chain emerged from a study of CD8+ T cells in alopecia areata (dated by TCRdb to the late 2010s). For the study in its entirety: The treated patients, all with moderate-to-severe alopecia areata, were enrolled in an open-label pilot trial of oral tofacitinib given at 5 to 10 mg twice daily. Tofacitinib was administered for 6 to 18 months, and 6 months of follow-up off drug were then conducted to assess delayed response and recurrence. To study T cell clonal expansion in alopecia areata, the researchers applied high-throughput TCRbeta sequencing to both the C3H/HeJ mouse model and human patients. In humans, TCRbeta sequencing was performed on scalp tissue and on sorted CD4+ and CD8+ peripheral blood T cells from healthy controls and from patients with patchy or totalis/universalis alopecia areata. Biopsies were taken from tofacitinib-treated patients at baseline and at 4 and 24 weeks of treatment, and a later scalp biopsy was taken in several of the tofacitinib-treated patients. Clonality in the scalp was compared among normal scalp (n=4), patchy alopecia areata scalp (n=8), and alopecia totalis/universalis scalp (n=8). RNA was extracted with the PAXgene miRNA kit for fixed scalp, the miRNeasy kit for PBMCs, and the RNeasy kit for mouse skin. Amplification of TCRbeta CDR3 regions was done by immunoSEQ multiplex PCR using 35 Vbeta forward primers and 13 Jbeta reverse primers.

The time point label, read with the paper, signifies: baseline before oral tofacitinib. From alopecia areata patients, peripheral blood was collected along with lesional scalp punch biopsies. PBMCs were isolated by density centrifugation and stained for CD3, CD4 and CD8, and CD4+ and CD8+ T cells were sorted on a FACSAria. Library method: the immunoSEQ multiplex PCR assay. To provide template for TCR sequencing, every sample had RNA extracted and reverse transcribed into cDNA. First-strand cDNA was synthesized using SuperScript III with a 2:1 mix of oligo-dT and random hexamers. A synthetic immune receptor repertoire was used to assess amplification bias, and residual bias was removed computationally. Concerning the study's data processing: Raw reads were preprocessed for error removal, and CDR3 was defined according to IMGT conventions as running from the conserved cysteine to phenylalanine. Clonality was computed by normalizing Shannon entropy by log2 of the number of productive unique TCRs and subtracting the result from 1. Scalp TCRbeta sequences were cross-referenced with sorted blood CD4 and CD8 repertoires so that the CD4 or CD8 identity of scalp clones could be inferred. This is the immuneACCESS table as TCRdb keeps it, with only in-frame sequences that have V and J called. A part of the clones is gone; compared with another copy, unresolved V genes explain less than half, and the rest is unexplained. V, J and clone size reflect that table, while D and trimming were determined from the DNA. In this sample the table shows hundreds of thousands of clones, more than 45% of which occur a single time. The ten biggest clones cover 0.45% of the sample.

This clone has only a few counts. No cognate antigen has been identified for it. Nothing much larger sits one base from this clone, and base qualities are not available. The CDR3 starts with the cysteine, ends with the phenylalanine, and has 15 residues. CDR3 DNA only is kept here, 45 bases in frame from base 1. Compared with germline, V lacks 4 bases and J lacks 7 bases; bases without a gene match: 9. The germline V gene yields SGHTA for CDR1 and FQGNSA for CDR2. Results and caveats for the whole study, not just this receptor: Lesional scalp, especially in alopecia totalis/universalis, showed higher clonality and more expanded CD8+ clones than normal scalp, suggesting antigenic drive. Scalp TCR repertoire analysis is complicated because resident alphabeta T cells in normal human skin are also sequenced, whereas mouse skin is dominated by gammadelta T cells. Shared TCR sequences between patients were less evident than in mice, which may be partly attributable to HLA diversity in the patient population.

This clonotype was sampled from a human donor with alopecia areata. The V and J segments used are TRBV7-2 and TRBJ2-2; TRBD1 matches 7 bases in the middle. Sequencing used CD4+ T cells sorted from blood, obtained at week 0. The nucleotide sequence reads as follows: TGTGCCAGCAGCTCGAACTACGCAGGGGGCGGGGAGCTGTTTTTT. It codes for CASSSNYAGGGELFF.